The text below deals with one TCR beta chain. The antigen is not known. TCRdb redid the calling of the reads with MiXCR, one entry per CDR3 protein. The repertoire holds hundreds of thousands of distinct CDR3 sequences, with around 35% as singletons. This sample is part of a study of T cell repertoires in cytomegalovirus infection. CDR1 is ENHRY and CDR2 is SYGVKD in the germline V gene. The V end was cut by 10 bases, the J end by 1 base, with 13 bases between. The length of the CDR3 is 13 residues. This TCR was sampled from a human donor in good health (CMV status not recorded). Some clones in this sample may be carry-over from other donors' samples. This material consisted of cultured PBMCs, taken from culture after CMV antigen stimulation. This sequence joins TRBV10-3 and TRBJ1-1, with D uncertain. The CDR3 nucleotides are TGTGCCACCGCCGGAGGTACGAACACTGAAGCTTTCTTT. Translated: CATAGGTNTEAFF.